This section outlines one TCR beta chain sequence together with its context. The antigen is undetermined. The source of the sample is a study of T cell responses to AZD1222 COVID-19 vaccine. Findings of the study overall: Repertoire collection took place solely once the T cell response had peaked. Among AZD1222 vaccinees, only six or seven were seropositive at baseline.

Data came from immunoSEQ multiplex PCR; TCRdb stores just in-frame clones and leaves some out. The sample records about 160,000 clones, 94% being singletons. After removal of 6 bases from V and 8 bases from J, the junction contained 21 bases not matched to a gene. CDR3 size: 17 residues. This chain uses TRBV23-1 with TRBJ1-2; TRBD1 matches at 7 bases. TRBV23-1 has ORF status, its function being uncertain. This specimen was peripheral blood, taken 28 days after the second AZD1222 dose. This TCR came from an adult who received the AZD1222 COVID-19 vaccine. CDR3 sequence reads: CASRNGTAEPPERGYTF. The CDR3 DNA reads TGCGCCAGCAGGAACGGGACAGCAGAACCACCGGAGCGGGGCTACACCTTC.